The rows below give T cell receptor beta chains drawn from one sample of a study of neurological immune-mediated disorders. TCRdb re-called the 5' RACE reads through MiXCR, storing one row per CDR3 protein. The table includes under 40,000 distinct CDR3 sequences, roughly 6.9% detected once. Sequenced material: CD4+ T cells from blood. These receptors came from a man aged 50 to 59 in good health. Both conserved end residues are part of each CDR3.

v_call	cdr3_aa
TRBV2	CASSEAGGLAGNTGELFF
TRBV28	CASSLRPSGRITYNEQFF
TRBV5-1	CASSFGGNPGELFF
TRBV20-1	CSAYLMNTEAFF
TRBV11-2	CASSLGPGTGRHNEQFF
TRBV9	CASSVAFGGAGSDTQYF
TRBV20-1	CSAREGGKSGSYEQYF
TRBV2	CASRQDLSNQPQHF
TRBV5-1	CASSFDSQQETQYF
TRBV18	CASSPSRGQETQYF
TRBV18	CASSPPRPNNEQFF
TRBV12-3/TRBV12-4	CASSPSSGLVEQFF
TRBV30	CACTSRSTEAFF
TRBV7-6	CASSSKLRESTDTQYF
TRBV20-1	CSAQIPGRGISTDTQYF
TRBV7-2	CASSLGAGIDEQYF
TRBV7-9	CASSPEGGRFIGANVLTF
TRBV20-1	CSAWEKAVLEVAGTEPDTQYF
TRBV7-9	CASSSYRDQETQYF
TRBV6-6	CASTPTGASGYTF
TRBV20-1	CSARDSGQPLVKQFF
TRBV12-5	CASGLMGVTGELFF
TRBV21-1	CASSTRPSDTQYF
TRBV20-1	CSARRPGTGVNQPQHF
TRBV20-1	CSARSLAGPYNEQFF
TRBV9	CASSASGRRAWEQFF
TRBV20-1	CSARDPPPQETQYF
TRBV20-1	CSARLQGPRNQPQHF
TRBV25-1	CASSEYHGGYGELFF
TRBV20-1	CSASRPGGSAKNIQYF
TRBV28	CASRPGQLAKNIQYF
TRBV10-3	CAIKDRERTEAFF
TRBV20-1	CSAGDRGIGELFF
TRBV18	CASSPRWGGSYEQYF
TRBV11-3	CASSPPRRQDTYEQYF
TRBV20-1	CSARDPPGGSYYEQYF
TRBV5-6	CASSWGLEARPNEQFF
TRBV7-8	CASSSGLAGDYNEQFF
TRBV3-1	CASSQVRAEQYF